The clone carrying this T cell receptor (beta chain) showed up many times. What it binds is unknown. The data derive from a study of T cells after yellow fever vaccination. It was through 5'RACE template switching that TCR cDNA was made, with a universal primer site and UMIs added. TCRdb reprocessed the 5' RACE reads with MiXCR, giving one entry per CDR3 protein. The sample holds around 310,000 distinct CDR3 sequences, over 3.5% seen once. Per germline, CDR1 DFQATT and CDR2 SNEGSKA (reference sequence). V lost 4 bases, J lost 0 bases, and 11 bases lay in between. The CDR3 has 14 amino acids. Overall study results and limits: Clonotypes shared by both compartments, CD4 and CD8, made up a small share. The booster saw the reappearance of most primary-vaccination clones (nearly 98% CD4, almost 90% CD8).

The TCR was taken from a man aged 18 to 29 who received the YFV17D yellow fever vaccine. Sequencing used PBMCs, obtained 15 days after the yellow fever booster vaccination. The V gene is TRBV20-1, the J gene TRBJ2-3, with unresolved D. DNA for the CDR3: TGCAGTGCTACACAGTTTACTAGCACAGATACGCAGTATTTT. This translates into CSATQFTSTDTQYF.